This paragraph reports one TCR beta chain. Generated by immunoSEQ multiplex PCR, the TCRdb table keeps only in-frame clones and is missing some. The table has fewer than 700,000 clones, 70% to 90% seen once; the top ten hold around 7.8%. The data belong to a study of blood T cell repertoires in COVID-19. Study overall: The study drew acute and convalescent COVID-19 samples from the United States, Italy and Spain. PBMCs, B-cell-depleted T cells, or T cells provided the cDNA or gDNA that made up the material.

This CDR3 spans 14 amino acids. V lost 4 bases and J lost 8, with 15 bases in between. Germline lookup yields CDR1 MNHEY and CDR2 SVGEGT. Enrolment of Seattle patients took place during active infection, and they were followed longitudinally. The origin of this receptor is a woman in her forties or fifties with COVID-19, enrolled during active disease. The specimen was peripheral blood. V and J are TRBV6-2 or TRBV6-3 and TRBJ2-1; perhaps TRBD2 as D (7 bases). This CDR3 reads CASSFWGGRDEQFF. CDR3 DNA: TGTGCCAGCAGTTTTTGGGGGGGCCGGGATGAGCAGTTCTTC.